This T cell receptor (beta chain) was profiled in a study of T cell changes during pregnancy in multiple sclerosis. Assay: immunoSEQ multiplex PCR; the TCRdb copy retains only in-frame clones and omits some. The table shows roughly 39,000 clones, with 92% occurring only once. The V and J ends lost 0 bases and 3 bases respectively, with 11 bases between them. The CDR3 consists of 15 residues. Per the germline V gene, CDR1 is GTSNPN and CDR2 is SVGIG (reference sequence). The rearrangement links TRBV30 to TRBJ1-4; no clear D gene. Here the sequenced sample was CD4+ T cells from peripheral blood mononuclear cells, taken after pregnancy. The sequence derives from a female donor in good health, enrolled as a control in a pregnancy study. CDR3 DNA sequence: TGTGCCTGGAGTGTACGCAGGCTTGCTAATGAAAAACTGTTTTTT. Protein: CAWSVRRLANEKLFF.